The rows below give T cell receptor beta chains drawn from one sample of a study of T cell responses to AZD1222 COVID-19 vaccine. Libraries were prepared by immunoSEQ multiplex PCR; TCRdb keeps only in-frame clonotypes and omits some of them. The sample has over 100,000 clones, 90% seen once. The specimen was peripheral blood, collected on day 0 of AZD1222 vaccination. These receptors were taken from an adult in good health. CDR3s include the opening cysteine and the closing phenylalanine or tryptophan. Each record gives: CDR3 length, clone size, D gene, J gene, V gene, CDR3 protein, CDR3 DNA. A D gene is named only where the DNA matches it firmly. Clone size is given for some rows only: seen once, a few or many times, or a class if the clone is expanded.

14 | . | TRBD1 | TRBJ2-7 | TRBV5-1 | CASSVDRGLYEQYF | TGCGCCAGCAGCGTCGACAGGGGGCTGTACGAGCAGTACTTC
15 | . | TRBD2 | TRBJ2-3 | TRBV4-2 | CASSHSGQSTDTQYF | TGTGCCAGCAGCCATAGCGGGCAAAGCACAGATACGCAGTATTTT
17 | . | TRBD2 | TRBJ2-3 | TRBV6-2/TRBV6-3 | CASSPRGSGGAGNTQYF | TGTGCCAGCAGTCCCCGTGGTAGCGGGGGGGCCGGGAATACGCAGTATTTT
15 | . | . | TRBJ2-1 | TRBV6-4 | CASSVGAGEINEQFF | TGTGCCAGCAGTGTGGGAGCGGGCGAAATCAATGAGCAGTTCTTC
15 | . | . | TRBJ1-2 | TRBV5-6 | CASSWGQQGNSGYTF | TGTGCCAGCAGCTGGGGTCAGCAGGGTAATAGTGGCTACACCTTC
13 | . | . | TRBJ1-6 | TRBV4-3 | CASSQAGFSPLHF | TGCGCCAGCAGCCAAGCAGGTTTTTCACCCCTCCACTTT
18 | . | . | TRBJ1-1 | TRBV19 | CASSIAKYSRGGNTEAFF | TGTGCCAGTAGTATAGCGAAGTATAGCCGGGGGGGGAACACTGAAGCTTTCTTT
14 | once | . | TRBJ2-5 | TRBV4-3 | CASSQDSDLRPQYF | TGCGCCAGCAGCCAAGATTCGGATCTTCGTCCCCAGTACTTC
17 | . | TRBD1 | TRBJ2-7 | TRBV12-5 | CASGLVLGQKFTYEQYF | TGTGCTAGTGGTTTGGTCCTGGGACAGAAGTTTACCTACGAGCAGTACTTC
15 | . | . | TRBJ2-2 | TRBV19 | CASSQRQDRPGELFF | TGTGCCAGTAGTCAACGACAGGACCGCCCCGGGGAGCTGTTTTTT
13 | . | . | TRBJ1-5 | TRBV18 | CASSPERYSPQHF | TGTGCCAGCTCACCGGAAAGGTATAGTCCCCAGCATTTT
17 | . | TRBD1 | TRBJ1-2 | TRBV14 | CASSHPGQGAHGYGYTF | TGTGCCAGCAGCCACCCCGGACAGGGGGCGCACGGCTATGGCTACACCTTC
14 | . | TRBD1 | TRBJ1-5 | TRBV20-1 | CSASGTGVGQPQHF | TGCAGTGCTAGTGGCACAGGGGTTGGTCAGCCCCAGCATTTT
14 | . | . | TRBJ1-1 | TRBV6-5 | CASSPRVGNTEAFF | TGTGCCAGCAGTCCCCGCGTAGGGAACACTGAAGCTTTCTTT
16 | . | . | TRBJ1-4 | TRBV19 | CASSIDIRGTNEKLFF | TGTGCCAGTAGTATAGATATTAGGGGAACTAATGAAAAACTGTTTTTT
15 | . | TRBD1 | TRBJ1-5 | TRBV2 | CASSEGQVENQPQHF | TGTGCCAGCAGCGAAGGACAGGTTGAGAATCAGCCCCAGCATTTT
11 | . | TRBD2 | TRBJ2-1 | TRBV29-1 | CSVRTSNEQFF | TGCAGCGTTCGGACTAGCAATGAGCAGTTCTTC
13 | . | . | TRBJ2-3 | TRBV28 | CASHGSPIDTQYF | TGTGCCAGCCATGGGAGTCCCATCGATACGCAGTATTTT
13 | . | TRBD1 | TRBJ2-1 | TRBV28 | CASSLPQGIEQFF | TGTGCCAGCAGCCTCCCACAGGGGATTGAGCAGTTCTTC
13 | few | . | TRBJ2-7 | TRBV10-2 | CASTGGNGYEQYF | TGCGCCAGCACGGGCGGGAATGGGTACGAGCAGTACTTC
14 | . | TRBD2 | TRBJ2-7 | TRBV4-1 | CASSQWLAVYEQYF | TGCGCCAGCAGCCAATGGCTAGCGGTCTACGAGCAGTACTTC
12 | . | TRBD1 | TRBJ1-2 | TRBV29-1 | CGGTGSINGYTF | TGTGGGGGGACAGGATCTATCAATGGCTACACCTTC
15 | . | TRBD1 | TRBJ1-6 | TRBV6-2/TRBV6-3 | CASSSGQGDLSPLHF | TGTGCCAGCAGTTCCGGACAGGGGGATCTTTCACCCCTCCACTTT
15 | . | TRBD1 | TRBJ1-2 | TRBV6-1 | CASSDGTGGRYGYTF | TGTGCCAGCAGTGACGGGACAGGGGGTCGCTATGGCTACACCTTC
15 | . | TRBD2 | TRBJ2-7 | TRBV7-3 | CASSLNGGRDPGQYF | TGTGCCAGCAGCTTAAATGGCGGGAGGGACCCGGGGCAGTACTTC
11 | . | TRBD2 | TRBJ2-1 | TRBV25-1 | CASILAGRQFF | TGTGCCAGCATTCTAGCGGGTCGGCAGTTCTTC
14 | once | TRBD1 | TRBJ2-5 | TRBV5-4 | CASSYRQGQETQYF | TGTGCCAGCAGCTACCGACAGGGCCAAGAGACCCAGTACTTC
16 | few | TRBD1 | TRBJ2-7 | TRBV28 | CASSGVTGTDSYEQYF | TGTGCCAGCAGTGGGGTCACCGGGACAGACTCCTACGAGCAGTACTTC
12 | once | . | TRBJ2-3 | TRBV5-4 | CASSLSGDTQYF | TGTGCCAGCAGCCTTAGTGGAGATACGCAGTATTTT
14 | . | . | TRBJ2-7 | TRBV9 | CASSLGGDTYEQYF | TGTGCCAGCAGCCTTGGGGGCGACACCTACGAGCAGTACTTC
16 | . | . | TRBJ2-2 | TRBV9 | CASSPFVGANTGELFF | TGTGCCAGCAGCCCCTTCGTCGGGGCGAACACCGGGGAGCTGTTTTTT
14 | . | . | TRBJ1-1 | TRBV19 | CASSISTRGTEAFF | TGTGCCAGTAGTATATCGACGAGGGGCACTGAAGCTTTCTTT
13 | once | . | TRBJ2-7 | TRBV28 | CASSLGREREQYF | TGTGCCAGCAGTTTAGGAAGGGAGCGCGAGCAGTACTTC
15 | . | TRBD1 | TRBJ1-4 | TRBV4-1 | CASSQRTGFNEKLFF | TGCGCCAGCAGCCAACGGACAGGGTTCAATGAAAAACTGTTTTTT
16 | . | TRBD1 | TRBJ2-5 | TRBV7-9 | CASSLGLGGDWETQYF | TGTGCCAGCAGCTTAGGTTTAGGGGGCGATTGGGAGACCCAGTACTTC
14 | . | . | TRBJ2-5 | TRBV5-1 | CASRSQGGQETQYF | TGCGCCAGCCGAAGCCAGGGGGGCCAAGAGACCCAGTACTTC
16 | . | TRBD1 | TRBJ1-1 | TRBV7-2 | CASSLVGGQGPGGAFF | TGTGCCAGCAGCTTAGTAGGGGGACAGGGGCCAGGCGGAGCTTTCTTT
15 | . | . | TRBJ1-1 | TRBV6-2/TRBV6-3 | CASSPPPGGYTEAFF | TGTGCCAGCAGTCCCCCACCGGGGGGCTACACTGAAGCTTTCTTT
16 | . | TRBD1 | TRBJ1-4 | TRBV7-9 | CASSSRTGGTNEKLFF | TGTGCCAGCAGCTCTCGAACAGGGGGCACTAATGAAAAACTGTTTTTT
15 | . | TRBD2 | TRBJ2-3 | TRBV11-2 | CASSLAGGPADTQYF | TGTGCCAGCAGCTTAGCGGGGGGGCCAGCAGATACGCAGTATTTT
12 | . | TRBD1 | TRBJ1-2 | TRBV29-1 | CSFTQGAVGYTF | TGCAGCTTCACTCAGGGGGCTGTTGGCTACACCTTC
13 | . | . | TRBJ1-4 | TRBV6-5 | CATALGGDEKLFF | TGTGCCACCGCCCTTGGAGGGGATGAAAAACTGTTTTTT
20 | . | TRBD1 | TRBJ1-5 | TRBV7-6 | CASSLAASGGLGFSNQPQHF | TGTGCCAGCAGCTTAGCGGCGTCAGGGGGCCTTGGGTTTAGCAATCAGCCCCAGCATTTT
15 | . | TRBD2 | TRBJ2-3 | TRBV7-2 | CASSLDRGGLDTQYF | TGTGCCAGCAGCTTAGATCGCGGGGGGTTAGATACGCAGTATTTT
17 | . | . | TRBJ2-1 | TRBV6-2/TRBV6-3 | CASSYSPGSGIYNEQFF | TGTGCCAGCAGTTACTCGCCTGGATCCGGGATATACAATGAGCAGTTCTTC
15 | . | . | TRBJ2-7 | TRBV7-9 | CASSETGTGSYEQYF | TGTGCCAGCAGCGAGACCGGGACTGGATCCTACGAGCAGTACTTC
19 | . | TRBD2 | TRBJ2-1 | TRBV11-2 | CASSPGLAGSNSSYNEQFF | TGTGCCAGCAGCCCGGGACTAGCGGGGTCCAACAGCTCCTACAATGAGCAGTTCTTC
13 | . | . | TRBJ2-1 | TRBV7-3 | CASSLNLLDEQFF | TGTGCCAGCAGCTTAAATCTGCTTGATGAGCAGTTCTTC
16 | . | TRBD2 | TRBJ2-7 | TRBV25-1 | CASSARGREGIYEQYF | TGTGCCAGCAGTGCCCGGGGGCGGGAGGGTATATACGAGCAGTACTTC
16 | . | TRBD2 | TRBJ2-7 | TRBV5-1 | CASSIASGRSSYEQYF | TGCGCCAGCAGCATCGCTAGCGGGAGGAGCTCCTACGAGCAGTACTTC
16 | . | . | TRBJ1-3 | TRBV10-3 | CATSLRQDGSGNTIYF | TGTGCCACATCACTGAGACAGGATGGCTCTGGAAACACCATATATTTT
18 | . | TRBD1 | TRBJ2-1 | TRBV30 | CAWSVLRVGGGTYNEQFF | TGTGCCTGGAGTGTACTGAGGGTAGGGGGCGGCACCTACAATGAGCAGTTCTTC
13 | . | . | TRBJ1-3 | TRBV20-1 | CSASSGDTNTIYF | TGCAGTGCTAGTTCGGGGGATACTAACACCATATATTTT
15 | . | TRBD1 | TRBJ1-1 | TRBV7-2 | CASSPIQGAYTEAFF | TGTGCCAGCAGCCCTATACAGGGGGCTTACACTGAAGCTTTCTTT
16 | . | TRBD1 | TRBJ1-6 | TRBV9 | CASSLDTGTGNSPLHF | TGTGCCAGCAGCCTAGATACCGGGACAGGGAATTCACCCCTCCACTTT
14 | . | . | TRBJ1-1 | TRBV7-9 | CASSLGQWGTEAFF | TGTGCCAGCAGCTTAGGGCAGTGGGGCACTGAAGCTTTCTTT
14 | once | . | TRBJ1-2 | TRBV18 | CASSPPGGDYGYTF | TGTGCCAGCTCACCTCCGGGGGGGGACTATGGCTACACCTTC